This passage covers 18 T cell receptor beta chains from one sample sequenced in a study of human T cells and chemical hapten exposure. The time point denotes: patch test 1, 2 weeks after DPC sensitization. Treatment denoted: therapeutic diphenylcyclopropenone sensitization with weekly scalp DPC. TCRdb passed the RACE reads through MiXCR, listing each CDR3 protein once. The sample comprises some 120,000 distinct CDR3 sequences, around 10% of which are singletons, and over 1.1% rests with the top ten. Sample: whole blood, taken in connection with sensitization to the hapten diphenylcyclopropenone (DPC). These receptors all stem from a woman aged 45-60 years with alopecia areata. Some clones in this sample may be carry-over from other donors' samples.

The V and J genes are TRBV29-1 and TRBJ2-1; 10 bases are a match to TRBD1. J gave up 8 bases and V 4 bases, and 8 bases lay outside the gene matches. This CDR3 is 14 amino acids long. CDR1 SQVTM and CDR2 ANQGSEA come from the germline V gene. The CDR3 is CSVGTGTGAYEQFF. In DNA, the CDR3 is TGCAGCGTTGGGACCGGGACAGGGGCCTATGAGCAGTTCTTC.

V gene TRBV6-2 or TRBV6-3 combines with J gene TRBJ2-1; no reliable D call. This CDR3 comprises 13 residues. Germline V lookup: CDR1 MNHEY, CDR2 SVGEGT. Trimming pared 8 bases from V and 8 bases from J, leaving 16 bases between. This CDR3 reads CASGIPPYDEQFF. CDR3 bases: TGTGCCAGCGGAATCCCACCGTACGATGAGCAGTTCTTC.

The J gene is TRBJ2-2, the V gene TRBV28; no definite D call. This CDR3 contains 14 residues. Germline V CDR1 and CDR2: MDHEN, SYDVKM. V lost 3 bases, J lost 6 bases, and 11 bases lay in between. The CDR3 DNA reads as TGTGCCAGCAGTTTGCCCCCAGGTCCCGGGGAGCTGTTTTTT. Residues: CASSLPPGPGELFF.

The gene calls are TRBV10-2 and TRBJ1-1; D is unclear. There are 15 residues in the CDR3. The germline V gene encodes CDR1 WSHSY and CDR2 SAAADI. Trimming took off 2 bases at V and 5 bases at J, with 15 bases between the two ends. CDR3 protein: CASSEQWTGGTEAFF. CDR3 nucleotide sequence: TGCGCCAGCAGTGAGCAGTGGACCGGCGGGACTGAAGCTTTCTTT.

This clonotype was counted only a few times. This chain uses TRBV10-3 with TRBJ2-7; D gene unclear. The CDR3 loop spans 14 amino acids. From germline, CDR1 is ENHRY and CDR2 SYGVKD. The V end lost 0 bases, the J end lost 5 bases, and 11 bases lay between the germline ends. The CDR3 nucleotides are TGTGCCATCAGTGAGTCGAACACAGTCAACGAGCAGTACTTC. It translates to CAISESNTVNEQYF.

The CDR3 sequence is CASSMTASGANVLTF. The DNA of the CDR3 is TGTGCCAGTAGTATGACAGCCTCTGGGGCCAACGTCCTGACTTTC. This sequence joins TRBV19 and TRBJ2-6; D might be TRBD1 (5 bases). The CDR3 loop spans 15 amino acids. Germline lookup yields CDR1 LNHDA and CDR2 SQIVND (reference sequence). V shed 3 bases and J shed 0 bases, with 6 bases lying between them.

The CDR3 loop is CASSLSSIYNSPLHF. In DNA, the CDR3 is TGTGCCAGCAGTTTATCCAGTATTTATAATTCACCCCTCCACTTT. V usage is TRBV28 and J usage is TRBJ1-6; no clear D. The CDR3 sequence is 15 residues long. V lost 1 base, J lost 4 bases, and 8 bases lay in between. CDR1 MDHEN and CDR2 SYDVKM come from the germline V gene.

In regard to this clonotype: Sequence at one end of the junction differs from germline and may be a read error. The chain couples TRBV11-2 to TRBJ1-1; perhaps TRBD1 as D (5 bases). The CDR3 loop spans 13 amino acids. Germline CDR1 is SGHAT and CDR2 is FQNNGV. The CDR3 DNA reads as TGTGTCAGCAGCTTAGGTGTTCAGGGTAGCGCTTTCTTT. It is translated as CVSSLGVQGSAFF.

This clonotype showed up just a few times. The chain couples TRBV5-1 to TRBJ2-5; D possibly corresponds to TRBD1 (7 bases). The ends were cut back, 7 bases at V and 2 bases at J, with 12 bases in the middle. The germline gives CDR1 SGHRS, CDR2 YFSETQ. The CDR3 runs to 13 residues. The CDR3 here is CASAGQLQETQYF. Here the CDR3 DNA reads TGCGCCAGCGCGGGACAGCTTCAAGAGACCCAGTACTTC.

V is TRBV20-1 and J is TRBJ1-6, with 7 bases lining up with TRBD1. Trimming took 4 bases from V and 8 from J; bases not matched to a gene: 8. Germline V gene lookup returns CDR1 DFQATT and CDR2 SNEGSKA (reference sequence). The CDR3 has 14 amino acids. For the CDR3, the DNA is TGCAGTGCTACGAGGGACAGCACGGATTCACCCCTCCACTTT. Amino acid sequence: CSATRDSTDSPLHF.

This clonotype came up a few times. The V gene is TRBV7-2, the J gene TRBJ2-7; D unresolved. CDR1 SGHTA and CDR2 FQGNSA come from the germline V gene. The CDR3 is 12 residues long. V was trimmed by 5 bases and J by 3 bases, leaving 8 bases between them. CDR3 sequence: CASSIARYEQYF. Here the CDR3 DNA reads TGTGCCAGCAGCATTGCTCGCTACGAGCAGTACTTC.

The V and J genes are TRBV20-1 and TRBJ2-7; 9 bases agree with TRBD2. The CDR3 has 14 amino acids. V dropped 6 bases and J dropped 1; count of bases not matched to a gene: 7. Germline CDR1 reads DFQATT; CDR2 reads SNEGSKA (reference sequence). This CDR3 is CSANSGSSSYEQYF. As DNA, the CDR3 is TGCAGTGCCAATAGCGGGAGCAGTTCCTACGAGCAGTACTTC.

This clonotype was observed a handful of times. The chain employs TRBV20-1 and TRBJ1-6; unclear D gene. The CDR3 spans 15 residues. In germline, CDR1 is DFQATT, CDR2 SNEGSKA (reference sequence). The ends were cut back, 3 bases at V and 1 base at J, with 10 bases in the middle. CDR3 loop: CSASVGGSYNSPLHF. The CDR3 nucleotides read TGCAGTGCTAGCGTTGGAGGATCCTATAATTCACCCCTCCACTTT.

This clonotype was seen ten or more times. The chain links TRBV4-2 to TRBJ2-5; 7 bases match TRBD2. CDR3 length: 17 amino acids. With 0 bases clipped from V and 5 bases from J, the junction kept 12 bases outside the gene matches. Per the germline V gene, CDR1 is LGHNA and CDR2 is YNFKEQ. The CDR3 reads CASSQEGSGANPETQYF. The CDR3 DNA is TGTGCCAGCAGCCAAGAGGGCAGCGGGGCGAACCCCGAGACCCAGTACTTC.

This clonotype was seen more than once but under ten times. This rearrangement joins TRBV6-5 to TRBJ1-6, with 7 bases lining up with TRBD1. The V segment lost 6 bases and the J segment 0 bases; nucleotides outside the gene matches: 11. The CDR3 contains 18 residues. In germline, CDR1 is MNHEY, CDR2 SVGAGI. CDR3 in amino acids: CASSRTPGGSSYNSPLHF. As DNA, the CDR3 is TGTGCCAGCAGCCGAACCCCAGGGGGGAGCTCCTATAATTCACCCCTCCACTTT.

This clonotype was seen a handful of times. This sequence joins TRBV7-2 and TRBJ1-2; D gene uncertain. CDR1 SGHTA and CDR2 FQGNSA come from the germline V gene. Trimming took off 5 bases at V and 2 bases at J, with 18 bases between the two ends. There are 16 residues in the CDR3. Here the CDR3 DNA reads TGTGCCAGCAGCCCTCCCAGACATTGGGGAAACTATGGCTACACCTTC. This translates into CASSPPRHWGNYGYTF.

As concerns this clonotype: One end of the junction is discordant with germline, which a read error may explain. J is TRBJ1-1 and V is TRBV9; D remains unclear. Germline V lookup: CDR1 SGDLS, CDR2 YYNGEE. The CDR3 contains 14 residues. The DNA of the CDR3 is TGTGCCAGCAGCCCGACGTCCGGGAACGCTGAAGCTTTCTTT. It yields the protein CASSPTSGNAEAFF.

The rearrangement uses TRBV6-5 and TRBJ1-1; no reliable D call. CDR3 length: 16 residues. The germline V and J ends were trimmed by 2 bases and 1 base, with 14 bases remaining between them. The V gene's germline CDR1 is MNHEY and CDR2 SVGAGI. The CDR3 loop is CASSYSFTPQNTEAFF. In nucleotides, the CDR3 is TGTGCCAGCAGTTACAGTTTCACCCCCCAGAACACTGAAGCTTTCTTT.